This T cell receptor (beta chain) derives from a study of prognosis after radiotherapy for stage I lung cancer. Study-level information: Over 11 patients presented with newly diagnosed primary stage I lung tumors, and a few carried oligometastatic NSCLC following surgical resection of the primary tumor. All of the patients with non-small cell lung cancer, including several who had refused surgery, were considered to be medically inoperable. Patients numbered roughly 14 men and more than 5 women, aged roughly 50 to 85 with a median of roughly 74 years.

Genomic DNA provided the template from which TCR beta CDR3 was amplified by two-round multiplex PCR. Primers (each specific to one TRBV or TRBJ gene) were used in first-round PCR. MiXCR was run by TCRdb on the multiplex PCR reads, yielding one entry per CDR3 protein. The sample shows 10,000 to 15,000 distinct CDR3 sequences, 43% of them seen only once. V lost 2 bases, J lost 4 bases, and 3 bases stayed unmatched. Germline CDR1 is KGHSH and CDR2 is LQKENI. CDR3 length equals 15 residues. The receptor was isolated from a donor over 45 with non-small cell lung cancer. The chain carries TRBV18 and TRBJ2-3, with 10 positions matching TRBD2. The input for sequencing was PBMCs, taken before or after stereotactic body radiation therapy (not recorded which). The CDR3 DNA is TGTGCCAGCTCACCAGGAGCGGGAGGGTCAGATACGCAGTATTTT. This encodes CASSPGAGGSDTQYF.